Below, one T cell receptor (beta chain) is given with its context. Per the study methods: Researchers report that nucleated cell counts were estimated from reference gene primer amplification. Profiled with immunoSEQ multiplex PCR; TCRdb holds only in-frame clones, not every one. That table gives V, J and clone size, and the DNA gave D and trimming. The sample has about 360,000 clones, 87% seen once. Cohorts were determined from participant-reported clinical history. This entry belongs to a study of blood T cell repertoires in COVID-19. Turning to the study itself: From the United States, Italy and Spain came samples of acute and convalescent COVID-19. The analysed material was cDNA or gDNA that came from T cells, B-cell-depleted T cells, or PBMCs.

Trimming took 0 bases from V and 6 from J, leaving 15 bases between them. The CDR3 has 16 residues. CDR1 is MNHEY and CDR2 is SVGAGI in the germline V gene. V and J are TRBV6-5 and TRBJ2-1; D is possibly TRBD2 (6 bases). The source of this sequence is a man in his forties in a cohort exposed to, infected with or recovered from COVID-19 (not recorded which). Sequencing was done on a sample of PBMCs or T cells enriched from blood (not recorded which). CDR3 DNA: TGTGCCAGCAGTTACTCCGGAGGGAGTTGGGCCAATGAGCAGTTCTTC. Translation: CASSYSGGSWANEQFF.